Listed below are T cell receptor beta chains from one sample, sequenced in a study of graft-versus-host responses after intestinal transplantation. These receptors have no identified antigens. Profiling relied on immunoSEQ multiplex PCR, and the TCRdb table lists in-frame clones only, not all of them. The sample lists under 90,000 clones, nearly 90% occurring once. The sequencing here drew on unstimulated CD8+ T cells sorted from spleen or lymph node cells, taken before transplant. The receptors were sampled from a human donor who was the organ donor for an intestinal transplant. CDR3s leave out the opening cysteine and the closing phenylalanine or tryptophan. Fields, in order: V gene, J gene, D gene, CDR3 protein. The D gene is left open where the match is weak.

TRBV4-1	TRBJ2-3	NA	ASSPVNGGGTDTQY
TRBV4-3	TRBJ2-1	TRBD2	ASAAGGSYNEQF
TRBV19	TRBJ1-1	NA	ASSIGFGTEAF
TRBV7-8	TRBJ2-5	TRBD2	ASSLDLRTSGEWETQY
TRBV15	TRBJ1-5	NA	ATSRDYGGTNQPQH
TRBV29-1	TRBJ1-2	TRBD1	SVEDMRQGGVGYT
TRBV11-2	TRBJ1-5	TRBD1	ASSPGTEVSSNQPQH
TRBV5-6	TRBJ2-1	NA	ASSLRLAYNEQF
TRBV9	TRBJ2-2	TRBD1	ASSLTGVNGELF
TRBV15	TRBJ2-3	NA	ATSRAPLAAGITDTQY
TRBV2	TRBJ1-2	NA	ANALQGSEYGYT
TRBV27	TRBJ1-5	NA	ASSYSGNQPQH
TRBV5-1	TRBJ2-4	NA	ASSYWAGQGRGAKNIQY
TRBV5-1	TRBJ1-1	NA	ASSIRQSLNTEAF
TRBV21-1	TRBJ1-5	NA	ASERQKQPQH
TRBV4-1	TRBJ1-4	TRBD1	ASSEWDRHEKLF
TRBV5-4	TRBJ2-1	NA	ASSSYYGTRPGEQF
TRBV4-3	TRBJ2-1	TRBD2	ASSQVLRGGTHNEQF
TRBV29-1	TRBJ2-3	NA	SVVNRQGRRVATDTQY
TRBV4-3	TRBJ1-6	NA	ASSQTDRSYNSPLH
TRBV7-9	TRBJ1-2	NA	ASSPTENYGYT
TRBV6-1	TRBJ2-3	TRBD2	ASSGRLAGGGDTQY
TRBV28	TRBJ2-1	TRBD1	ASSSPTLTGDYNEQF
TRBV5-1	TRBJ2-1	NA	ASSFLGQSSYNEQF
TRBV6-5	TRBJ2-5	TRBD2	ASNVAGGLQETQY
TRBV5-6	TRBJ1-1	NA	ASSFAGAAF
TRBV4-3	TRBJ2-3	TRBD2	ASSQDLLAGGLEDRQY
TRBV6-6	TRBJ1-6	NA	ATLDSYNSPLH
TRBV27	TRBJ1-2	NA	ASSSRSSGYT
TRBV15	TRBJ1-4	NA	ATSREGQLGEKLF
TRBV6-5	TRBJ2-3	NA	ASSSDSREPDTQY
TRBV27	TRBJ1-2	NA	ASSLGAKGPLYGYT
TRBV6-4	TRBJ2-3	TRBD1	ASSEGQGTDTQY